This entry lists 3 T cell receptor beta chains sequenced from one sample in a study of T cell changes during pregnancy in multiple sclerosis. Sequenced by immunoSEQ multiplex PCR; TCRdb stores in-frame clones only, minus some. Of roughly 40,000 clones in the sample, 85% to 95% are singletons; the top ten hold about 0.8%. Sample: CD4+ T cells from peripheral blood mononuclear cells, taken before pregnancy. The receptors were sampled from a female donor with multiple sclerosis, enrolled in a pregnancy study.

The chain joins TRBV2 to TRBJ1-1; D is uncertain. In germline, CDR1 is SNHLY, CDR2 FYNNEI. The ends were cut back, 2 bases at V and 1 base at J, with 8 bases in the middle. This CDR3 comprises 14 residues. CDR3 sequence reads: CASSESVGNTEAFF. DNA of the CDR3: TGTGCCAGCAGTGAAAGCGTCGGGAACACTGAAGCTTTCTTT.

This chain connects TRBV7-8 to TRBJ2-4, with 7 bases aligning to TRBD1. The CDR3 totals 17 residues. Per germline, CDR1 SGHVS and CDR2 FQNEAQ. J was trimmed by 0 bases and V by 5 bases; bases with no gene match: 10. The CDR3 DNA reads TGTGCCAGCAGCCCCAGGAGGACAGGCTTAGCCAAAAACATTCAGTACTTC. Protein sequence: CASSPRRTGLAKNIQYF.

The gene calls are TRBV5-4 and TRBJ2-3; D gene unclear. Germline V gives CDR1 SGHNT, CDR2 YYREEE (reference sequence). V was trimmed by 3 bases and J by 3 bases, leaving 5 bases between them. This CDR3 spans 12 amino acids. CDR3 loop: CASSYYTDTQYF. DNA of the CDR3: TGTGCCAGCAGCTACTATACAGATACGCAGTATTTT.